This TCR beta chain was recovered during a study of OX40 agonist ivuxolimab in advanced cancers. Study information: Administration of intravenous ivuxolimab to patients occurred every 2 weeks at 0.01 to 10 mg/kg. Participants averaged 60 years of age (range 23 to 79) and were around 85% male. Patients undergoing dose escalation presented with hepatocellular carcinoma, melanoma, renal cell or head and neck cancer.

V was cut by 2 bases and J by 0 bases, with 11 bases left in between. The germline V gene has CDR1 GTSNPN and CDR2 SVGIG (reference sequence). The CDR3 has 15 residues. Clones were read by immunoSEQ multiplex PCR, and TCRdb kept only the in-frame ones, dropping some. Of over 45,000 clones in the sample, 75% to 85% were seen once. This clone occurred once. The TCR comes from an adult with an advanced solid tumor such as melanoma, head and neck, liver or kidney cancer. J is TRBJ1-3 and V is TRBV30; D unclear. Sequenced material: CD4+ or CD8+ T cells sorted from blood, taken in a trial of the OX40 agonist ivuxolimab. CDR3 region: CAWSPVVASGNTIYF. In DNA form, the CDR3 reads TGTGCCTGGAGTCCCGTCGTGGCCTCTGGAAACACCATATATTTT.